Shown below are 32 T cell receptor beta chains from a single sample sequenced in a study of blood T cells in healthy people across ages. Sample-barcoded 5' priming and a J-beta primer mix drove a second PCR of roughly 7 to 11 cycles. TCRdb re-analysed the 5' RACE reads in MiXCR, keeping a single row per CDR3 protein. The sample lists hundreds of thousands of distinct CDR3 sequences; roughly 56% were seen once. Sequencing used blood. The receptors derive from a man aged 40-49 years in good health.

The chain uses TRBV4-3 and TRBJ2-7, with D possibly being TRBD1 (5 bases). Looked up from germline, CDR1 is LGHNA and CDR2 is YSLEER. The V end lost 0 bases, the J end lost 0 bases, and 12 bases lay between the germline ends. CDR3 length: 16 amino acids. The CDR3 nucleotides read TGCGCCAGCAGCCAAGATTATACAGGTACCTCCTACGAGCAGTACTTC. It specifies CASSQDYTGTSYEQYF.

The chain joins TRBV7-9 to TRBJ1-4, with no clear D. Trimming shortened V by 0 bases and J by 7 bases, and 15 bases separated the two germline ends. This CDR3 spans 16 amino acids. Germline lookup yields CDR1 SEHNR and CDR2 FQNEAQ (reference sequence). The CDR3 loop is CASSLAASGVGEKLFF. The DNA of the CDR3 is TGTGCCAGCAGCTTAGCGGCATCGGGAGTAGGTGAAAAACTGTTTTTT. The full variable domain, completed using reference TRBV7-9 and TRBJ1-4, is DTGVSQNPRHKITKRGQNVTFRCDPISEHNRLYWYRQTLGQGPEFLTYFQNEAQLEKSRLLSDRFSAERPKGSFSTLEIQRTEQGDSAMYLCASSLAASGVGEKLFFGSGTQLSVL.

V gene TRBV6-6 combines with J gene TRBJ2-3; 10 bases are shared with TRBD2. This CDR3 contains 17 residues. Trimming took 7 bases from V and 2 from J; bases not matched to a gene: 12. Germline V lookup: CDR1 MNHNY, CDR2 SVGAGI (reference sequence). CDR3 loop: CASTHRQLAGSTDTQYF. The DNA of the CDR3 is TGTGCCAGCACCCACCGGCAACTAGCGGGGTCCACAGATACGCAGTATTTT.

The V gene is TRBV20-1, the J gene TRBJ1-1; 8 nucleotides line up with TRBD1. The CDR3 length is 12 residues. CDR1 and CDR2 (germline): DFQATT, SNEGSKA (reference sequence). Germline trimming cut 5 bases from V and 6 bases from J; bases unmatched to any gene: 5. The DNA for the CDR3 is TGCAGTGCTGGACAGGGTAGATCTGAAGCTTTCTTT. This gives the protein CSAGQGRSEAFF.

The gene calls are TRBV10-2 and TRBJ2-4; TRBD1 aligns across 9 bases. Gene TRBJ2-7 matches the end of the DNA better, so the J call may be wrong. The CDR3 spans 18 residues. Germline V gene lookup returns CDR1 WSHSY and CDR2 SAAADI. CDR3 coding DNA: TGCGCCAGCGGGCCCGACCTGACAGGGGGTCGTCACGGGTACGAGCAGTACTTC. The encoded protein is CASGPDLTGGRHGYEQYF.

The DNA of the CDR3 is TGTGCCAGCAGGGAATTCAATTGGAACTATGGCTACACCTTC. As protein: CASREFNWNYGYTF. The J gene is TRBJ1-2, the V gene TRBV28; D is unclear. The CDR3 is 14 amino acids. With 6 bases removed from V and 2 bases from J, the gap between germline ends came to 13 bases. The germline CDR1 and CDR2 sequences are MDHEN and SYDVKM.

The rearrangement uses TRBV2 and TRBJ2-1; 10 bases fit TRBD1. The J call may be in error: the DNA end matches TRBJ2-7 better. This CDR3 contains 14 residues. Germline-derived CDR1 and CDR2 are SNHLY and FYNNEI. The DNA of the CDR3 is TGTGCCAGCAGTGTGGGACAGGGGTACAATGAGCAGTACTTC. Its translation is CASSVGQGYNEQYF.

This sequence joins TRBV18 and TRBJ2-1; D is perhaps TRBD1 or TRBD2 (6 bases each). The CDR3 loop spans 15 amino acids. Germline CDR1 KGHSH, CDR2 LQKENI. Trimming took 3 bases from V and 7 from J, leaving 16 bases between them. The CDR3 protein is CASSPLEGGLNEQFF. The CDR3 DNA is TGTGCCAGCTCACCTCTGGAGGGGGGTTTGAATGAGCAGTTCTTC.

By sample share, this clonotype is medium-sized. The chain links TRBV20-1 to TRBJ2-1; weak D call: TRBD2 (6 bases). CDR1 and CDR2 from the germline V gene are DFQATT and SNEGSKA (reference sequence). The V end was cut by 0 bases, the J end by 9 bases, with 9 bases between. The length of the CDR3 is 12 residues. The CDR3 DNA sequence: TGCAGTGCTAGAGAGCGGGACTTTGAGCAGTTCTTC. Its protein is CSARERDFEQFF.

V gene TRBV7-8 combines with J gene TRBJ2-3; 9 bases line up with TRBD1. Germline V CDR1 and CDR2: SGHVS, FQNEAQ. The CDR3 is made up of 18 amino acids. V lost 0 bases to trimming and J lost 4 bases; unmatched junction nucleotides: 11. The CDR3 DNA sequence: TGTGCCAGCAGCTTAGCACCTGGGACAGGGAGGGCGGCAGATACGCAGTATTTT. It yields the protein CASSLAPGTGRAADTQYF. The whole variable domain, remainder taken from reference TRBV7-8 and TRBJ2-3, is GAGVSQSPRYKVAKRGQDVALRCDPISGHVSLFWYQQALGQGPEFLTYFQNEAQLDKSGLPSDRFFAERPEGSVSTLKIQRTQQEDSAVYLCASSLAPGTGRAADTQYFGPGTRLTVL.

This chain connects TRBV29-1 to TRBJ1-2; the D gene is possibly TRBD1 (6 bases). V lost 7 bases and J 2 bases, leaving 14 bases between the germline ends. CDR3 length: 13 amino acids. CDR1 is SQVTM, CDR2 ANQGSEA, per germline. CDR3 protein: CSAQGGQNYGYTF. For the CDR3, the DNA is TGCAGCGCCCAAGGGGGACAAAACTATGGCTACACCTTC.

The chain is built from TRBV29-1 and TRBJ2-5; the match to TRBD2 covers 7 bases. Germline V gives CDR1 SQVTM, CDR2 ANQGSEA. The junction had 9 bases not matched to a gene; V was cut back by 6 bases and J by 5 bases. This CDR3 is built from 13 residues. The CDR3 loop reads CSVQSTGRETQYF. The DNA for the CDR3 is TGCAGCGTCCAGAGTACCGGGAGGGAGACCCAGTACTTC. The complete variable domain, with remaining parts taken from reference TRBV29-1 and TRBJ2-5, reads SAVISQKPSRDICQRGTSLTIQCQVDSQVTMMFWYRQQPGQSLTLIATANQGSEATYESGFVIDKFPISRPNLTFSTLTVSNMSPEDSSIYLCSVQSTGRETQYFGPGTRLLVL.

The V and J genes are TRBV27 and TRBJ2-3; 13 positions match TRBD2. The V and J ends lost 4 bases and 7 bases, in that order; junction bases with no gene match: 11. From germline, CDR1 is MNHEY and CDR2 SMNVEV (reference sequence). This CDR3 spans 17 amino acids. The CDR3 protein is CASSSPGTSGASYTQYF. In nucleotides, the CDR3 is TGTGCCAGCAGTTCGCCGGGGACTAGCGGGGCGTCTTATACGCAGTATTTT.

Points on this clonotype: A read error may be the cause here, since a much bigger clone is one base away. The V gene is TRBV12-3 or TRBV12-4, the J gene TRBJ2-4, with a possible D match to TRBD2 (5 bases). The CDR3 loop spans 14 amino acids. The CDR3 bases are TGTACCAGCAGCTTGAATTTTGGGTATGGGGAGCAGTACTTC. Protein: CTSSLNFGYGEQYF.

This clonotype has only a few counts. This sequence joins TRBV29-1 and TRBJ2-7; 9 nucleotides line up with TRBD2. V gave up 4 bases and J gave up 8 bases; unmatched junction bases: 15. CDR3 size: 15 residues. The V gene's germline CDR1 is SQVTM and CDR2 ANQGSEA. The CDR3 region is CSVGGAGGPRSQQYF. For the CDR3, the DNA is TGCAGCGTTGGGGGCGCGGGAGGGCCTCGGTCCCAGCAGTACTTC.

V is TRBV29-1 and J is TRBJ2-1, with 8 bases fitting TRBD2. The J call may be mistaken, given a closer DNA end match to TRBJ2-7. CDR3 length: 17 amino acids. Germline CDR1 SQVTM, CDR2 ANQGSEA. CDR3 DNA sequence: TGCAGCGTCCAAAGCGGGAGTTGGGAAAGCTCCTACAATGAGCAGTACTTC. This encodes CSVQSGSWESSYNEQYF.

This chain links TRBV7-9 with TRBJ2-3; D is undetermined. Germline values: CDR1 SEHNR, CDR2 FQNEAQ (reference sequence). V lost 0 bases and J lost 0, with 10 bases in between. The length of the CDR3 is 16 residues. Here the CDR3 DNA reads TGTGCCAGCAGCTTAGCCAGCGCCACTAGCACAGATACGCAGTATTTT. Translated, it gives CASSLASATSTDTQYF.

V usage is TRBV27 and J usage is TRBJ1-2, with D unclear. Per the germline V gene, CDR1 is MNHEY and CDR2 is SMNVEV (reference sequence). The CDR3 has 13 residues. The ends were cut back, 5 bases at V and 8 bases at J, with 15 bases in the middle. The CDR3: CASSPIRPVGYTF. CDR3 nucleotide sequence: TGTGCCAGCAGTCCTATCCGACCCGTCGGCTACACCTTC.

This clonotype was seen just once. V and J are TRBV10-3 and TRBJ1-1; 7 bases are a match to TRBD1. The CDR3 is made up of 14 amino acids. J was trimmed by 1 base and V by 2 bases; bases with no gene match: 1. Germline CDR1 reads ENHRY; CDR2 reads SYGVKD. The CDR3 DNA sequence: TGTGCCATCAGTGAGCGACAGGGGAACACTGAAGCTTTCTTT. Its protein is CAISERQGNTEAFF.

The chain employs TRBV11-3 and TRBJ2-5; TRBD1 or TRBD2 may be the D gene (5 bases each). The assigned J gene may be wrong: the sequence end matches TRBJ2-7 better. The CDR3 is made up of 15 amino acids. CDR1 is SGHNT and CDR2 is YENEEA in the germline V gene. The CDR3, as DNA: TGTGCCAGCAGCGTCTGGGGACCGGGATCCCACGAGCAGTACTTC. It translates to CASSVWGPGSHEQYF.

This chain joins TRBV9 and TRBJ2-7, with TRBD1 matching over 8 bases. The DNA matches TRBJ2-5 better at its end, which makes the J call doubtful. Germline-derived CDR1 and CDR2 are SGDLS and YYNGEE. The CDR3 contains 14 residues. CDR3 nucleotide sequence: TGTGCCAGCAGCGCTCCGGGACAGGCGAGGACCCAGTACTTC. Protein product: CASSAPGQARTQYF.

V is TRBV27 and J is TRBJ2-7, with D possibly being TRBD1 (6 bases). V lost 5 bases, J lost 7 bases, and 12 bases lay in between. Germline V gene sequence: CDR1 MNHEY, CDR2 SMNVEV (reference sequence). This CDR3 has 12 amino acids. In DNA, the CDR3 is TGTGCCAGCAGTCCCGGGACAAGGGAGCAGTACTTC. Amino acid sequence: CASSPGTREQYF.

This chain uses TRBV29-1 with TRBJ1-2; no firm D call. The V and J ends lost 3 bases and 7 bases respectively, with 15 bases between them. The CDR3 sequence is 13 residues long. Germline CDR1 reads SQVTM; CDR2 reads ANQGSEA. CDR3 residues: CSVDRQEDSGYTF. The CDR3 bases are TGCAGCGTTGATCGTCAGGAGGATAGTGGCTACACCTTC. Based on the CDR3 plus reference TRBV29-1 and TRBJ1-2, the full variable domain is SAVISQKPSRDICQRGTSLTIQCQVDSQVTMMFWYRQQPGQSLTLIATANQGSEATYESGFVIDKFPISRPNLTFSTLTVSNMSPEDSSIYLCSVDRQEDSGYTFGSGTRLTVV.

The chain employs TRBV6-5 and TRBJ1-1; unclear D gene. Deletions cut 7 bases from V and 4 bases from J, with 10 bases between. Germline-derived CDR1 and CDR2 are MNHEY and SVGAGI. The CDR3 spans 12 residues. In DNA, the CDR3 is TGTGCCAGCACATCGGCCGGCACTGAAGCTTTCTTT. Translated, it gives CASTSAGTEAFF.

The table lists this clonotype with a few counts. The J gene is TRBJ2-4, the V gene TRBV14; unclear D gene. Germline V lookup: CDR1 SGHDN, CDR2 FVKESK. The CDR3 covers 12 residues. V lost 0 bases and J 9 bases, leaving 6 bases between the germline ends. The CDR3: CASSQDRGIQYF. DNA of the CDR3: TGTGCCAGCAGCCAAGATCGCGGCATTCAGTACTTC.

V and J are TRBV12-3 or TRBV12-4 and TRBJ1-2; 8 bases fit TRBD1. This CDR3 contains 14 residues. After removal of 5 bases from V and 4 bases from J, the junction contained 6 bases not matched to a gene. The CDR3 region has the DNA TGTGCCAGCAGTGCACCAGGGGGCGCCTATGGCTACACCTTC. Protein sequence: CASSAPGGAYGYTF.

The V and J genes are TRBV7-2 and TRBJ2-7, with a weak D call TRBD1 (5 bases). Germline loops: CDR1 SGHTA, CDR2 FQGNSA. The length of the CDR3 is 18 residues. V shed 0 bases and J shed 3 bases, with 21 bases lying between them. The CDR3 protein is CASSLASAGIGPNYEQYF. The DNA for the CDR3 is TGTGCCAGCAGCTTAGCCTCAGCAGGGATCGGCCCCAACTACGAGCAGTACTTC.

The chain uses TRBV7-2 and TRBJ2-5, with 7 bases lining up with TRBD2. The J call may be faulty, since TRBJ2-7 better matches the DNA end. In germline, CDR1 is SGHTA, CDR2 FQGNSA. The CDR3 consists of 13 residues. The CDR3 bases are TGTGCCAGCAGCTTAGAGCGGGGCCACGAGCAGTACTTC. Translating gives CASSLERGHEQYF.

Comments on this clonotype: Mismatch with germline at one junction end may stem from a read error. V usage is TRBV7-7 and J usage is TRBJ2-5; D is possibly TRBD1 (6 bases). Germline CDR1 SSHAT, CDR2 FNYEAQ (reference sequence). The CDR3 covers 15 residues. Here the CDR3 DNA reads TGTGCTAGCAGCTCACGCGTGGACAGCTCATCGACCCAGTACTTC. It specifies CASSSRVDSSSTQYF.

V gene TRBV4-1 combines with J gene TRBJ2-7; 9 nucleotides agree with TRBD1. The V gene end was trimmed by 1 base and the J gene end by 2 bases; junction bases not matched to a gene: 12. Germline CDR1 reads MGHRA; CDR2 reads YSYEKL. The CDR3 has 18 residues. In nucleotides, the CDR3 is TGCGCCAGCAGCCAAGCCGGCCATGGACAGGGGATCCCCTACGAGCAGTACTTC. This encodes CASSQAGHGQGIPYEQYF.

This chain connects TRBV19 to TRBJ2-5; unclear D gene. Germline CDR1 reads LNHDA; CDR2 reads SQIVND (reference sequence). V lost 6 bases to trimming and J lost 4 bases, with 9 bases between them. The CDR3 consists of 12 residues. CDR3 protein: CASRGNGETQYF. As DNA, the CDR3 is TGTGCCAGTAGAGGGAACGGAGAGACCCAGTACTTC.

The chain links TRBV28 to TRBJ2-3; D call uncertain. This CDR3 contains 13 residues. Trimming left V 7 bases short and J 0 bases short, with 8 bases between. Per the germline V gene, CDR1 is MDHEN and CDR2 is SYDVKM. The CDR3 DNA reads as TGTGCCAGCACCCCGCCTAGCACAGATACGCAGTATTTT. It codes for CASTPPSTDTQYF.